This record covers a single T cell receptor beta chain. Its recognized antigen is unknown. No much larger clone exists at a distance of one base, and base qualities are not known. The sample belongs to a study of T cell responses to AZD1222 COVID-19 vaccine (dated by TCRdb to about 2021). General notes on the study: A total of 230 to 250 trial participants underwent TCR sequencing, of whom about 200 had received two doses of AZD1222 and 26 had received two doses of the MenACWY control vaccine. Trial participants were enrolled into age subgroups of 18-55, 56-69 and 70-plus years, which contained approximately 150, 30 and 60 TCR-sequenced participants, respectively. Study-wide conclusions, independent of this receptor: Participants were mostly white British and included more females than males, and it was suggested by the authors that clonal diversity may have been underestimated. Conclusions about previously exposed vaccinees were limited because only a handful of AZD1222 recipients were SARS-CoV-2 seropositive at baseline. Spike-specific TCR breadth and depth rose significantly after two AZD1222 doses compared with day 0 and with MenACWY recipients. Because no day 14 peak-response samples were available, the repertoires could be characterized only after the peak T cell response. The vaccine-associated CD4 TCRs covered the entire spike protein, and the dominant responses fell in regions 160-218 and 743-854. The 56-69-year group was small, and its depth increase did not reach significance, likely because of low power. Nearly half of unique spike-specific TCRs reportedly recognized epitopes outside regions mutated in the B.1.351 and B.1.1.7 variants.

The sample's time point label, decoded: about 28 days (+/-7) after the second vaccine dose. Sample treatment or condition, as interpreted from the label and publication: meningococcal conjugate vaccine given as trial control. The vaccinee samples were drawn from two UK trials, COV001 and COV002, one of which was a single-blind randomized controlled phase 2/3 trial testing AZD1222 (ChAdOx1 nCoV-19) in healthy adults. For TCRbeta chain sequencing, PBMC samples were collected from trial participants at day 0 and at day 28 after the second dose. The CDR3 regions of human TCRbeta chains were analyzed by immunosequencing. As for the authors' bioinformatics: Repertoire TCRs were matched against a reference library of SARS-CoV-2-specific TCRs generated with the MIRA antigen-specificity platform. Breadth meant the fraction of unique TCRs that were SARS-CoV-2-associated, whereas depth meant the fraction of total T cells that were SARS-CoV-2-associated. Using the MIRA data, each spike-specific TCR was assigned both to the spike region to which the TCR was reactive and to a CD4 or CD8 class. Log10-transformed breadth and depth values were compared by one-way ANOVA with Sidak's multiple comparisons tests. TCRdb retrieved this table from immuneACCESS and kept in-frame rearrangements only. Not all clones are present; in checked studies, unresolved V genes account for under half, and no reason is known for the remainder. That table gives V, J and clone size, and the DNA gave D and trimming. This sample has 50,000 to 65,000 clones in its table, and about nine tenths of those were observed once. Of the sample, 6.3% falls within the top ten clones.

V trim: 4 bases; J trim: 6 bases; unmatched bases: 13. The CDR3 measures 15 amino acids from cysteine to phenylalanine. Only CDR3 DNA remains: 45 bases, in frame from the first base. CDR1 is given as SGHRS and CDR2 as YFSETQ, both from the germline V gene. The chain uses TRBV5-1 and TRBJ2-7; 7 bases in the middle match TRBD2. The clonotype originates from an adult who received the MenACWY meningococcal vaccine as a control. The sample consisted of peripheral blood, taken 28 days after the second dose of the MenACWY control vaccine. The bases read TGCGCCAGCAGCGGGGGGGTCGGCGGTACCCTCGAGCAGTACTTC. The resulting protein is CASSGGVGGTLEQYF. With the portions outside the CDR3 filled from the reference TRBV5-1 and TRBJ2-7 genes, the complete variable region becomes KAGVTQTPRYLIKTRGQQVTLSCSPISGHRSVSWYQQTPGQGLQFLFEYFSETQRNKGNFPGRFSGRQFSNSRSEMNVSTLELGDSALYLCASSGGVGGTLEQYFGPGTRLTVT.